Presented here are 31 T cell receptor beta chains from one specimen sequenced in a study of OX40 agonist ivuxolimab in advanced cancers. Sequenced by immunoSEQ multiplex PCR; TCRdb stores in-frame clones only, minus some. The data hold 61,000 or so clones, with about 80% observed a single time. This material consisted of CD4+ or CD8+ T cells sorted from blood, taken in a trial of the OX40 agonist ivuxolimab. These TCRs come from an adult with an advanced solid tumor such as melanoma, head and neck, liver or kidney cancer.

The genes are TRBV5-1 and TRBJ2-2; D may correspond to TRBD1 or TRBD2 (5 bases each). This CDR3 has 15 residues. V lost 0 bases and J lost 3, with 9 bases in between. CDR1 and CDR2 (germline): SGHRS, YFSETQ. CDR3 nucleotide sequence: TGCGCCAGCAGCTTGGGAGGGGTGGACACCGGGGAGCTGTTTTTT. It encodes CASSLGGVDTGELFF.

V and J are TRBV19 and TRBJ1-2, with D unresolved. In germline, CDR1 is LNHDA, CDR2 SQIVND (reference sequence). The CDR3 contains 15 residues. V was trimmed by 7 bases and J by 6 bases, leaving 21 bases between them. CDR3 loop: CASMSAAAAANGYTF. The CDR3 bases are TGTGCCAGTATGTCAGCTGCCGCTGCGGCAAATGGCTACACCTTC.

The gene calls are TRBV7-9 and TRBJ2-7; 12 positions match TRBD1. The CDR3 runs 16 residues. Germline V lookup: CDR1 SEHNR, CDR2 FQNEAQ (reference sequence). V shed 1 base, J shed 6 bases, and the junction held 7 bases outside the gene matches. CDR3 loop: CASSLGSGTGGSEQYF. The CDR3 DNA sequence: TGTGCCAGCAGCTTAGGGAGCGGGACAGGGGGCTCCGAGCAGTACTTC.

This clone turned up a few times. V is TRBV6-5 and J is TRBJ1-2, with 8 bases identical to TRBD1. Trimming removed 6 bases from V and 8 bases from J; junction bases left unmatched: 14. The CDR3 runs 15 residues. Germline lookup yields CDR1 MNHEY and CDR2 SVGAGI. For the CDR3, the DNA is TGTGCCAGCAGCCCCGCGGCAGGGGGCCTTAGAGGCTACACCTTC. Translating it yields CASSPAAGGLRGYTF.

The rearrangement joins TRBV6-6 to TRBJ2-3; no definite D call. V lost 2 bases, J lost 9 bases, and 12 bases lay in between. Germline CDR1 reads MNHNY; CDR2 reads SVGAGI (reference sequence). CDR3 length equals 13 residues. The CDR3: CASSYPPARTQYF. The DNA for the CDR3 is TGTGCCAGCAGTTACCCTCCGGCGCGGACGCAGTATTTT.

The V gene is TRBV30, the J gene TRBJ2-3; 10 positions match TRBD2. Germline V gives CDR1 GTSNPN, CDR2 SVGIG (reference sequence). The CDR3 covers 15 residues. V lost 6 bases and J lost 4; bases outside the gene matches: 10. CDR3 nucleotides: TGTGCCTGTCTGTCGAGCGGGAGGGCCCCAGATACGCAGTATTTT. Amino acids: CACLSSGRAPDTQYF.

J is TRBJ2-2 and V is TRBV11-3; D ambiguous. Germline-derived CDR1 and CDR2 are SGHNT and YENEEA. The CDR3 contains 12 residues. The V end was cut by 3 bases, the J end by 3 bases, with 2 bases between. The CDR3 DNA follows: TGTGCCAGCAGCTTCGACACCGGGGAGCTGTTTTTT. This gives the protein CASSFDTGELFF.

This clone has more than one count but fewer than ten. This CDR3 reads CASSLGARTDTQYF. The CDR3 bases are TGTGCCAGCAGCTTAGGGGCTCGCACAGATACGCAGTATTTT. V is TRBV7-2 and J is TRBJ2-3; D remains unclear. Germline lookup yields CDR1 SGHTA and CDR2 FQGNSA. V was cut by 1 base and J by 1 base, with 6 bases left in between. This CDR3 comprises 14 residues.

V and J are TRBV7-2 and TRBJ2-1, with 7 bases fitting TRBD1. V trimming: 5 bases; J trimming: 7 bases; junction bases outside the gene matches: 8. This CDR3 spans 14 amino acids. Germline CDR1 reads SGHTA; CDR2 reads FQGNSA. CDR3 sequence: CASSAGGFLNEQFF. As DNA, the CDR3 is TGTGCCAGCAGCGCAGGGGGTTTTCTAAATGAGCAGTTCTTC.

The gene calls are TRBV10-3 and TRBJ2-1; TRBD1 agrees at 10 bases. The CDR3 covers 14 residues. V dropped 10 bases and J dropped 3; count of bases not matched to a gene: 6. Germline V CDR1 and CDR2: ENHRY, SYGVKD. The CDR3 nucleotides are TGTGCCACATACCGGGACAGGGGCTACAATGAGCAGTTCTTC. Translation: CATYRDRGYNEQFF.

Concerning this clone itself: In the same sample, other DNA sequences code for this CDR3. The CDR3 bases are TGTGCCAGCAGCTTGGGACTAGCGGGGTCCTACGAGCAGTACTTC. The encoded protein is CASSLGLAGSYEQYF. The chain uses TRBV11-2 and TRBJ2-7; TRBD2 agrees at 13 bases. In germline, CDR1 is SGHAT, CDR2 FQNNGV. J was trimmed by 1 base and V by 3 bases; bases with no gene match: 0. The CDR3 runs 15 residues.

The chain recombines TRBV7-2 with TRBJ2-7; 10 nucleotides agree with TRBD2. The V and J ends lost 5 bases and 2 bases, in that order; junction bases with no gene match: 6. The length of the CDR3 is 15 residues. CDR1 is SGHTA, CDR2 FQGNSA, per germline. Here the CDR3 DNA reads TGTGCCAGCAGCCCCCTAGCGGGAGTAACCTACGAGCAGTACTTC. This codes for CASSPLAGVTYEQYF.

The rearrangement joins TRBV29-1 to TRBJ2-7; maybe TRBD2 (6 bases). The CDR3 extends over 13 amino acids. CDR1 is SQVTM, CDR2 ANQGSEA, per germline. V lost 4 bases and J 0 bases, leaving 10 bases between the germline ends. The CDR3 loop reads CSVGGDSSYEQYF. The DNA of the CDR3 is TGCAGCGTTGGGGGGGACTCCTCCTACGAGCAGTACTTC.

A few counts support this clone. This chain uses TRBV10-3 with TRBJ2-7; D tentatively fits TRBD1 or TRBD2 (5 bases each). CDR1 and CDR2 from the germline V gene are ENHRY and SYGVKD. The V end lost 3 bases, the J end lost 6 bases, and 6 bases lay between the germline ends. There are 11 residues in the CDR3. CDR3 sequence reads: CAISDGGEQYF. DNA of the CDR3: TGTGCCATCAGTGATGGGGGCGAGCAGTACTTC.

This sequence joins TRBV2 and TRBJ2-7; 10 positions match TRBD1. The CDR3 extends over 14 amino acids. The germline V gene has CDR1 SNHLY and CDR2 FYNNEI. The V and J ends lost 7 bases and 4 bases, in that order; junction bases with no gene match: 7. The CDR3 DNA reads as TGTGCCAGCACCCGGGACAGGGGACTTTACGAGCAGTACTTC. Its protein is CASTRDRGLYEQYF. Full variable domain (outside the CDR3, taken from reference TRBV2 and TRBJ2-7): EPEVTQTPSHQVTQMGQEVILRCVPISNHLYFYWYRQILGQKVEFLVSFYNNEISEKSEIFDDQFSVERPDGSNFTLKIRSTKLEDSAMYFCASTRDRGLYEQYFGPGTRLTVT.

This chain joins TRBV19 and TRBJ2-5; D is unresolved. CDR1 is LNHDA, CDR2 SQIVND, per germline (reference sequence). The CDR3 spans 14 residues. Trimming cost V 1 base and J 1 base, with 7 bases left between them. The CDR3 reads CASSIGGSQETQYF. The CDR3 region has the DNA TGTGCCAGTAGTATAGGAGGCAGCCAAGAGACCCAGTACTTC.

The rearrangement uses TRBV9 and TRBJ2-3; the match to TRBD1 covers 10 bases. Looked up from germline, CDR1 is SGDLS and CDR2 is YYNGEE. This CDR3 has 14 amino acids. V trimming: 3 bases; J trimming: 6 bases; junction bases outside the gene matches: 4. The CDR3 DNA reads TGTGCCAGCAGCGGGGACAGGGGAAGGGATACGCAGTATTTT. Translated: CASSGDRGRDTQYF.

V is TRBV7-9 and J is TRBJ2-5, with TRBD1 identical over 11 bases. Germline loops: CDR1 SEHNR, CDR2 FQNEAQ (reference sequence). The CDR3 extends over 14 amino acids. Trimming took 0 bases from V and 7 from J; bases not matched to a gene: 1. The CDR3 spells CASSLAGQGGTQYF. The CDR3 nucleotides read TGTGCCAGCAGCTTAGCGGGACAGGGGGGGACCCAGTACTTC.

J is TRBJ2-3 and V is TRBV28, with 10 bases fitting TRBD2. Losses at the gene ends were 2 bases for V and 13 bases for J; bases not matched to a gene: 3. This CDR3 region has 12 residues. The germline CDR1 and CDR2 sequences are MDHEN and SYDVKM. CDR3 nucleotides: TGTGCCAGCAGTTTAAGGCTAGCGGGAGAGTATTTT. This encodes CASSLRLAGEYF. Drawing the rest from reference TRBV28 and TRBJ2-3, the complete variable domain is DVKVTQSSRYLVKRTGEKVFLECVQDMDHENMFWYRQDPGLGLRLIYFSYDVKMKEKGDIPEGYSVSREKKERFSLILESASTNQTSMYLCASSLRLAGEYFGPGTRLTVL.

The rearrangement uses TRBV5-4 and TRBJ2-3; a possible D gene is TRBD2 (6 bases). This CDR3 spans 15 amino acids. Trimming took off 2 bases at V and 1 base at J, with 11 bases between the two ends. Germline V gene data show CDR1 as SGHNT and CDR2 as YYREEE (reference sequence). CDR3 in DNA: TGTGCCAGCAGCTTCGTACAGCGGGGCACAGATACGCAGTATTTT. Translating it yields CASSFVQRGTDTQYF.

The J gene is TRBJ2-6, the V gene TRBV28; no clear D. Per the germline V gene, CDR1 is MDHEN and CDR2 is SYDVKM. The CDR3 totals 15 residues. V was pared by 6 bases and J by 4 bases, with 13 bases between. For the CDR3, the DNA is TGTGCCAGCAGCACAACATCGGGCGGGGCCAACGTCCTGACTTTC. It translates to CASSTTSGGANVLTF.

CDR3 amino acids: CASGGLAGVETQYF. The CDR3 DNA sequence: TGTGCCAGCGGCGGACTAGCGGGGGTAGAGACCCAGTACTTC. The chain uses TRBV5-6 and TRBJ2-5; 13 bases agree with TRBD2. CDR3 length: 14 amino acids. Trimming removed 7 bases from V and 4 bases from J; junction bases left unmatched: 4. The germline V gene encodes CDR1 SGHDT and CDR2 YYEEEE.

In DNA, the CDR3 is TGTGCCAGCAGCGCAAGAGGGGGGCTAACAAATGAGCAGTTCTTC. Protein: CASSARGGLTNEQFF. This chain links TRBV7-9 with TRBJ2-1; either TRBD1 or TRBD2 may supply D (6 bases each). Germline-derived CDR1 and CDR2 are SEHNR and FQNEAQ (reference sequence). This CDR3 is 15 amino acids long. The V gene lost 5 bases and the J gene lost 7 bases, with 18 bases spanning the gap.

The V gene is TRBV10-3, the J gene TRBJ2-7; no reliable D call. The length of the CDR3 is 13 residues. CDR1 ENHRY and CDR2 SYGVKD come from the germline V gene. Trimming removed 0 bases from V and 2 bases from J, with 5 bases in between. The CDR3 DNA sequence: TGTGCCATCAGTGAGTCTAGCCCCTACGAGCAGTACTTC. As protein: CAISESSPYEQYF.

The chain recombines TRBV5-5 with TRBJ2-1, with unresolved D. V lost 4 bases and J 8 bases, leaving 13 bases between the germline ends. CDR1 and CDR2 from the germline V gene are SGHKS and YYEKEE (reference sequence). The CDR3 is made up of 13 amino acids. CDR3: CASSKLPLDEQFF. The CDR3 nucleotides are TGTGCCAGCAGCAAACTTCCCCTCGATGAGCAGTTCTTC.

Details on this clone: Other DNA sequences in this specimen translate into the identical CDR3. The chain joins TRBV6-1 to TRBJ2-5; D ambiguous. This CDR3 spans 13 amino acids. V lost 1 base to trimming and J lost 0 bases, with 3 bases between them. From germline, CDR1 is MNHNS and CDR2 SASEGT. CDR3 loop: CASSEVDQETQYF. CDR3 bases: TGTGCCAGCAGTGAAGTGGACCAAGAGACCCAGTACTTC.

This chain joins TRBV27 and TRBJ2-5, with D uncertain. The CDR3 is 14 amino acids. The germline V and J ends were trimmed by 0 bases and 5 bases, with 10 bases remaining between them. Germline values: CDR1 MNHEY, CDR2 SMNVEV (reference sequence). CDR3 amino acids: CASSLSGKRETQYF. In DNA, the CDR3 is TGTGCCAGCAGTTTATCGGGGAAACGGGAGACCCAGTACTTC.

This rearrangement joins TRBV5-5 to TRBJ2-1; perhaps TRBD2 as D (6 bases). The CDR3 is 15 amino acids. Germline loops: CDR1 SGHKS, CDR2 YYEKEE (reference sequence). Trimming took 7 bases from V and 8 from J, leaving 22 bases between them. The chain's CDR3 is CASGSSAGLGDEQFF. The DNA for the CDR3 is TGTGCCAGCGGGTCCTCCGCGGGGCTCGGGGATGAGCAGTTCTTC.

V gene TRBV6-6 combines with J gene TRBJ1-3; possible D gene TRBD1, 5 bases. Trimming took off 4 bases at V and 4 bases at J, with 11 bases between the two ends. Germline CDR1 MNHNY, CDR2 SVGAGI (reference sequence). This CDR3 has 14 residues. The CDR3 DNA follows: TGTGCCAGCAGTTCGCAGGGCTACGGAAACACCATATATTTT. Its protein is CASSSQGYGNTIYF.

The chain employs TRBV28 and TRBJ1-5; D is unclear. CDR3 length equals 12 residues. Germline CDR1 is MDHEN and CDR2 is SYDVKM. V was pared by 2 bases and J by 6 bases, with 5 bases between. In DNA, the CDR3 is TGTGCCAGCAGTTTAGAGGGTCAGCCCCAGCATTTT. Its translation is CASSLEGQPQHF. The full variable domain, its missing parts supplied by reference TRBV28 and TRBJ1-5, is DVKVTQSSRYLVKRTGEKVFLECVQDMDHENMFWYRQDPGLGLRLIYFSYDVKMKEKGDIPEGYSVSREKKERFSLILESASTNQTSMYLCASSLEGQPQHFGDGTRLSIL.

The chain recombines TRBV7-2 with TRBJ2-7; D may be TRBD1 (5 bases). The CDR3 extends over 13 amino acids. Per germline, CDR1 SGHTA and CDR2 FQGNSA. Deletions cut 3 bases from V and 6 bases from J, with 12 bases between. The CDR3 loop is CASSLGPTGEQYF. CDR3 nucleotide sequence: TGTGCCAGCAGCTTGGGGCCAACCGGCGAGCAGTACTTC. Variable domain in full (rest from reference TRBV7-2 and TRBJ2-7): GAGVSQSPSNKVTEKGKDVELRCDPISGHTALYWYRQSLGQGLEFLIYFQGNSAPDKSGLPSDRFSAERTGGSVSTLTIQRTQQEDSAVYLCASSLGPTGEQYFGPGTRLTVT.